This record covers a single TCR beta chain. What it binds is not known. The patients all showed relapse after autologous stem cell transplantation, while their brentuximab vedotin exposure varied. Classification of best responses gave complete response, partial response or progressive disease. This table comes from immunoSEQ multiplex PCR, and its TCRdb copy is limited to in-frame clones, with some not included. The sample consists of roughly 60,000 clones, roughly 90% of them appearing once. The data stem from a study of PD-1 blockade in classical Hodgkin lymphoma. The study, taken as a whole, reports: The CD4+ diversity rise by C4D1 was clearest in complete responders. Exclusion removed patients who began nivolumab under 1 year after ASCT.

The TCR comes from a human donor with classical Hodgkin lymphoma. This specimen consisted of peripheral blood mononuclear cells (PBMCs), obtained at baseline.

The CDR3 reads CASSPGTTKETQYF. The CDR3 DNA follows: TGTGCCAGCTCTCCCGGGACAACTAAAGAGACCCAGTACTTC. The rearrangement links TRBV7-9 to TRBJ2-5, with D possibly being TRBD1 (6 bases). The ends were cut back, 8 bases at V and 3 bases at J, with 16 bases in the middle. The germline V gene encodes CDR1 SEHNR and CDR2 FQNEAQ (reference sequence). The CDR3 sequence is 14 residues long.